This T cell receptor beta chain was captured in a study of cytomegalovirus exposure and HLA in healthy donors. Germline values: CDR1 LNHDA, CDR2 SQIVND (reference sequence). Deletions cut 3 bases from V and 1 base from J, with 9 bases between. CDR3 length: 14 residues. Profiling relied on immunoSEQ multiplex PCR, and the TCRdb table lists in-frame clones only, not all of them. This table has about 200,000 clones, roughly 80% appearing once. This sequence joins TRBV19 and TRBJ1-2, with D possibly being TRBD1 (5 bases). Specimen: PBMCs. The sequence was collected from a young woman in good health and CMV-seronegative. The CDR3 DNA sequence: TGTGCCAGTAGTATGGGCGGGGGTAACTATGGCTACACCTTC. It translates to CASSMGGGNYGYTF.